What follows is one T cell receptor beta chain and its context. The antigen is undetermined. The CDR3 length is 13 residues. V was shortened by 8 bases and J by 9 bases, with 17 bases between the two germline ends. TCRdb redid the calling of the reads with MiXCR, one entry per CDR3 protein. The sample includes nearly 700,000 distinct CDR3 sequences, roughly 30% of them seen just once. This record comes from a study of T cell repertoires in cytomegalovirus infection. The specimen was cultured PBMCs, collected from culture after CMV antigen stimulation. This clonotype originated in a human donor in good health (CMV status not recorded). Some clones in this sample may be carry-over from other donors' samples. The chain has TRBV12-3 or TRBV12-4 and TRBJ2-1; tentative D call: TRBD2 (7 bases). The CDR3 here is CASRWGGKGEQFF. The CDR3 nucleotides read TGTGCCAGCCGATGGGGGGGCAAGGGTGAGCAGTTCTTC.